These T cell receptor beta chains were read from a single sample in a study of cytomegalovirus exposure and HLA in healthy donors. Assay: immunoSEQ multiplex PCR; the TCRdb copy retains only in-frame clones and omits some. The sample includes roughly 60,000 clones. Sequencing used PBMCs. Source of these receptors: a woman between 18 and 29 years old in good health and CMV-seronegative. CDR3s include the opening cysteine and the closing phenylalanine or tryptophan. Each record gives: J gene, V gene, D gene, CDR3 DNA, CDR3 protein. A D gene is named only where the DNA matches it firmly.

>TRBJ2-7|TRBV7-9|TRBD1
TGTGCCAGCAGCCCCAGCCGGACAGGGCTTTTCTCTTCCTACGAGCAGTACTTC
CASSPSRTGLFSSYEQYF
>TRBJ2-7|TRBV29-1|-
TGCAGCGTTGGCGAAATGGTAGCATACGAGCAGTACTTC
CSVGEMVAYEQYF
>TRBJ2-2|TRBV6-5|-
TGTGCCAGCAGTTACTCCCGACAGGCCCAGGAGCTGTTTTTT
CASSYSRQAQELFF
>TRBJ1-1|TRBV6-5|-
TGTGCCAGCAGTTCCTTTGAGGCCACAGAAGCTTTCTTT
CASSSFEATEAFF
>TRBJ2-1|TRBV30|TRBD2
TGTGCCTGGGAACTAGCGGGAGAGGGTGAGCAGTTCTTC
CAWELAGEGEQFF
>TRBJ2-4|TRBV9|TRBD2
TGTGCCAGCAGCCTAGCGGGAGACATTCAGTACTTC
CASSLAGDIQYF
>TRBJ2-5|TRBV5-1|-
TGCGCCAGCAGCTCCCAACCAGGACAGACCCAAGAGACCCAGTACTTC
CASSSQPGQTQETQYF
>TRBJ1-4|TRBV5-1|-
TGCGCCAGTGGTGACAGGCCGATGGCAACTAATGAAAAACTGTTTTTT
CASGDRPMATNEKLFF
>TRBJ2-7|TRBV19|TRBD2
TGTGCCAGTAGTTGGACTAGCGGGAGTTACGAGCAGTACTTC
CASSWTSGSYEQYF
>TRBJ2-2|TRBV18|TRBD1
TGTGCCAGCTCACCAAAGGGACAGGGCGGCGGGGAGCTGTTTTTT
CASSPKGQGGGELFF
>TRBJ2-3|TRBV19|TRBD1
TGTGCCAGTAGACCGACAGGGGGCACAGATACGCAGTATTTT
CASRPTGGTDTQYF
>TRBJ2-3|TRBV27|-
TGTGCCACCTCCAGGGGAATTGGACGCACAGATACGCAGTATTTT
CATSRGIGRTDTQYF
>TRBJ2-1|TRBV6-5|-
TGTGCCAGCAGGAGCCCCCTGTGGGAGCAGTTCTTC
CASRSPLWEQFF
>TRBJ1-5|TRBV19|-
TGTGCCAGGACGGGTAGGAGCAATCAGCCCCAGCATTTT
CARTGRSNQPQHF
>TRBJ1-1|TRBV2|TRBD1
TGTGCCAGCAGTGAACAGGGGGTAATTAGTGAAGCTTTCTTT
CASSEQGVISEAFF
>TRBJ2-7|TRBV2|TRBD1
TGTGCCAGCAGTCAAACCGGGACAGGGGGCTTGGGGCAGTACTTC
CASSQTGTGGLGQYF
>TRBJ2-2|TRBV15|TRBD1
TGTGCCACCAGCAGACCGGGACAGGGATCCACCGGGGAGCTGTTTTTT
CATSRPGQGSTGELFF
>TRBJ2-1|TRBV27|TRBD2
TGTGCCAGCAGTGCCTGGGGGAGCGGGAGTGTTAGTGAGCAGTTCTTC
CASSAWGSGSVSEQFF
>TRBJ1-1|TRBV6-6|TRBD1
TGTGCCAGCAGTGGAGAACCCCAGGGGGCAGGCACTGAAGCTTTCTTT
CASSGEPQGAGTEAFF
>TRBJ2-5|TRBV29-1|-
TGCAGCGTTGACTTACATGGTTTAGAGACCCAGTACTTC
CSVDLHGLETQYF
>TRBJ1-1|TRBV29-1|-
TGCAGCTTCTCAGGGTTCACTGAAGCTTTCTTT
CSFSGFTEAFF
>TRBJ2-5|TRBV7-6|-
TGTGCCAGCAGCTTAGAACAGGGAAAAGAGACCCAGTACTTC
CASSLEQGKETQYF
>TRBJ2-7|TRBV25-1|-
TGTGCCAGCAGTGATCCGTCCCCCCGGGGGACCCCATTCTACGAGCAGTACTTC
CASSDPSPRGTPFYEQYF
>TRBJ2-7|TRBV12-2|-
TGTGCAAGTCGGGTAAACCGCGGGGGGCCCTCCTCCTACGAGCAGTACTTC
CASRVNRGGPSSYEQYF
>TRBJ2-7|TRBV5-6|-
TGTGCCAGCAGCTTGATGGGGCTCCCGGCGGCCTACGAGCAGTACTTC
CASSLMGLPAAYEQYF
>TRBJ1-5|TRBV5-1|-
TGCGCCAGCAGTGGGGGCGAAACTGATAGCAATCAGCCCCAGCATTTT
CASSGGETDSNQPQHF
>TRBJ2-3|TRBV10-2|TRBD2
TGCGCCAGCAGTCCCCTAGCGGCGATAAACACAGATACGCAGTATTTT
CASSPLAAINTDTQYF
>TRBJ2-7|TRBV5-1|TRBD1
TGCGCCAGCAGCTTAAGGGGGCTAAGCTCCTACGAGCAGTACTTC
CASSLRGLSSYEQYF
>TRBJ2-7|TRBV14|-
TGTGCCAGCAGCCAAGAAGTCGGGGGCGAGCAGTACTTC
CASSQEVGGEQYF
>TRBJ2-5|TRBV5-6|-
TGTGCCAGCAGCTTGGCCGCGGACCAAGAGACCCAGTACTTC
CASSLAADQETQYF
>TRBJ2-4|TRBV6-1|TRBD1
TGTGCCAGCAGTGAAGCGGACAGGGCCAGGGATTTC
CASSEADRARDF
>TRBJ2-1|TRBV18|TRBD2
TGTGCCAGCTCACCAGGGACTAGCGGGAGAACTCGTAACTACAATGAGCAGTTCTTC
CASSPGTSGRTRNYNEQFF
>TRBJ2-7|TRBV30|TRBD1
TGTGCCTGGAGTAATACGAACGTACAGGGGCCCTACGAGCAGTACTTC
CAWSNTNVQGPYEQYF
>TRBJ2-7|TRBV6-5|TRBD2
TGTGCCACACGGCCGGGGGGGGCCTCGAACTACGAGCAGTACTTC
CATRPGGASNYEQYF
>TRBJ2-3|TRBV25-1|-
TGTGCCAGCAGTGGCGGAGGATCGCGGACCCCCCCGGAGGATACGCAGTATTTT
CASSGGGSRTPPEDTQYF
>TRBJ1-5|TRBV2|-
TGTGCCAGCAGTGAAGAAGGGGGCAATCAGCCCCAGCATTTT
CASSEEGGNQPQHF
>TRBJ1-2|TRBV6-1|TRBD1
TGTGCCAGCAGCCGGACAGGGAACTATGGCTACACCTTC
CASSRTGNYGYTF
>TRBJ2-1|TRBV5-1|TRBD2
TGCGCCAGCAGCCCCCACGGCGCGGGAGAGGGCAATGAGCAGTTCTTC
CASSPHGAGEGNEQFF
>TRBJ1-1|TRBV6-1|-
TGTGCCAGCAGTGAAAAGGGGGCTTTCTTT
CASSEKGAFF
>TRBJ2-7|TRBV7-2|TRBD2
TGTGCCAGCAGCTTAGGTAGCGGGAGGGCCTATTTGGACTTC
CASSLGSGRAYLDF
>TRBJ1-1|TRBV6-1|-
TGTGCCAGCAGTGCTCCGGGGTTTTCTTCTGAAGCTTTCTTT
CASSAPGFSSEAFF
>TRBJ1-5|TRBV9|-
TGTGCCAGCAGCCCCCAGAGGGCGGATGGCAATCAGCCCCAGCATTTT
CASSPQRADGNQPQHF
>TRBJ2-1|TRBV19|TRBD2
TGTGCCAGTACCCTCGAGGTAGCGGGGGGCAATGAGCAGTTCTTC
CASTLEVAGGNEQFF
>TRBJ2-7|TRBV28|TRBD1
TGTGCCAGCAGTCGACAGGGTTACGAGCAGTACTTC
CASSRQGYEQYF
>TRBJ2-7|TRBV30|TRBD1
TGTGCCTGGAGCGGACAGGGATTGGGGCCCTACGAGCAGTACTTC
CAWSGQGLGPYEQYF
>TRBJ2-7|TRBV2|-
TGTGCCAGCACTGAGGACACCTACGAGCAGTACTTC
CASTEDTYEQYF
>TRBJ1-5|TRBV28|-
TGTGCCAGCAGTTTATACAGGGTCGGCCAGCCCCAGCATTTT
CASSLYRVGQPQHF